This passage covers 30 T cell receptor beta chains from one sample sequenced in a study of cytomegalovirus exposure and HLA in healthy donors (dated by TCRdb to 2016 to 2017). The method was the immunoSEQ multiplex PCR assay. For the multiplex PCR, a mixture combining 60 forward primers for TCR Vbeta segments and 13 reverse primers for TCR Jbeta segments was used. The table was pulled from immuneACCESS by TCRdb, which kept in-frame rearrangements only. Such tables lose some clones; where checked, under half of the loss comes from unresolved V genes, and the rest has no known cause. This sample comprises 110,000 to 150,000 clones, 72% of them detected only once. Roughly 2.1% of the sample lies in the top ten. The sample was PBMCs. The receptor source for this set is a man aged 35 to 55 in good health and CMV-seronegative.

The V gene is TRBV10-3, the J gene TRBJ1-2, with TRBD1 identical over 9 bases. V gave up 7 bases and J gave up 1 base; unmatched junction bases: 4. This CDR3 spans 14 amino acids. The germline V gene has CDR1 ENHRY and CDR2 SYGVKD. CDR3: CAITGTGFNYGYTF. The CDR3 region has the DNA TGTGCCATCACTGGGACAGGGTTTAACTATGGCTACACCTTC.

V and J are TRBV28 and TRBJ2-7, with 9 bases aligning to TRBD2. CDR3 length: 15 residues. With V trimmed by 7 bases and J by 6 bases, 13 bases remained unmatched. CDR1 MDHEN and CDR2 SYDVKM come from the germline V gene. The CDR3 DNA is TGTGCCAGCACCGAGGGGGGCGGGAGGGCACGCGAGCAGTACTTC. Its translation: CASTEGGGRAREQYF. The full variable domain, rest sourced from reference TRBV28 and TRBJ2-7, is DVKVTQSSRYLVKRTGEKVFLECVQDMDHENMFWYRQDPGLGLRLIYFSYDVKMKEKGDIPEGYSVSREKKERFSLILESASTNQTSMYLCASTEGGGRAREQYFGPGTRLTVT.

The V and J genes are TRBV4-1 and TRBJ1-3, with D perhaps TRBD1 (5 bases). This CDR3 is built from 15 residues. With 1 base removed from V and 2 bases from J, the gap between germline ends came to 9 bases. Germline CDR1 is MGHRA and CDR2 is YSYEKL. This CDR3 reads CASSQGGGAGNTIYF. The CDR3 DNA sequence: TGCGCCAGCAGCCAAGGAGGAGGGGCTGGAAACACCATATATTTT.

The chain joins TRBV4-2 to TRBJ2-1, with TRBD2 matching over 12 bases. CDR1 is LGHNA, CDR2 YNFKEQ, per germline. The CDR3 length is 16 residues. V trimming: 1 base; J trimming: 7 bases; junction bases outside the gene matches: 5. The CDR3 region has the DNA TGTGCCAGCAGCCAAGCTGGGCTAGCGGGGGGGAATGAGCAGTTCTTC. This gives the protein CASSQAGLAGGNEQFF.

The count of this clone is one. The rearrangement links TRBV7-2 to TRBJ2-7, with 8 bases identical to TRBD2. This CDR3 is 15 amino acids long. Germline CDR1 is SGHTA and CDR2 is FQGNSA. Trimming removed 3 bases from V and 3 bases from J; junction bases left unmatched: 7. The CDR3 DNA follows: TGTGCCAGCAGCTTGCGATTGGCGGGGGGCTACGAGCAGTACTTC. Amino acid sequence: CASSLRLAGGYEQYF.

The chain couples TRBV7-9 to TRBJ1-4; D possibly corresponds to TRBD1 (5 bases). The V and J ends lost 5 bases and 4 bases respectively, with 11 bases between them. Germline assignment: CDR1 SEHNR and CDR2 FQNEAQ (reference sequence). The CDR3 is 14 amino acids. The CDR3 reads CASSAGLYNEKLFF. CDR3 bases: TGTGCCAGCAGCGCGGGACTGTATAATGAAAAACTGTTTTTT.

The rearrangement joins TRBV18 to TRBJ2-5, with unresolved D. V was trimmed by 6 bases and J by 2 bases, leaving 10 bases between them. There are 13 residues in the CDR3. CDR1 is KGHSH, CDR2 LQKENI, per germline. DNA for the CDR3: TGTGCCAGCTCCCCGACGGGTCAAGAGACCCAGTACTTC. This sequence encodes CASSPTGQETQYF.

The CDR3 DNA is TGTGCCAGCAGCTTAGCCAGCGGAGTTGGCTATGGCTACACCTTC. As protein: CASSLASGVGYGYTF. The chain employs TRBV7-2 and TRBJ1-2; D is uncertain. Trimming removed 0 bases from V and 4 bases from J, with 12 bases in between. The CDR3 is 15 residues long. Germline CDR1 reads SGHTA; CDR2 reads FQGNSA.

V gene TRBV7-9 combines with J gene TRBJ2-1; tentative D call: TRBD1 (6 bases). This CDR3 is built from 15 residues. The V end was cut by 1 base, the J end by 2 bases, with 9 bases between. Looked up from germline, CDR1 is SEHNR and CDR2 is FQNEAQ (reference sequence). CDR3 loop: CASSLGRGPYNEQFF. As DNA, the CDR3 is TGTGCCAGCAGCTTAGGCAGGGGCCCCTACAATGAGCAGTTCTTC.

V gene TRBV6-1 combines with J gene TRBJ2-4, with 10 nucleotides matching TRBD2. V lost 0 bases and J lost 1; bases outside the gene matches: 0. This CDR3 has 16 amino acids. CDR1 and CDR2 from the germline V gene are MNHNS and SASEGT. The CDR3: CASSEATSGAKNIQYF. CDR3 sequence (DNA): TGTGCCAGCAGTGAAGCGACTAGCGGGGCCAAAAACATTCAGTACTTC.

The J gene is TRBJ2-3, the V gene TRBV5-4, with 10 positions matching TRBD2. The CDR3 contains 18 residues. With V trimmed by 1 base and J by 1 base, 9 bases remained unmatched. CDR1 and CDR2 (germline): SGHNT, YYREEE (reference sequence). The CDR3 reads CASSLPGAGGPGTDTQYF. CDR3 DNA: TGTGCCAGCAGCTTGCCGGGAGCGGGAGGGCCTGGCACAGATACGCAGTATTTT.

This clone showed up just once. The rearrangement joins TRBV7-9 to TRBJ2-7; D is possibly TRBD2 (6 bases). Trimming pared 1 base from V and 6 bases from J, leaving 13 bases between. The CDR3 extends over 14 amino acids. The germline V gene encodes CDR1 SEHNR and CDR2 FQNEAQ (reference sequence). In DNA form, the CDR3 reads TGTGCCAGCAGCTTAGAACGCGGGATAGGCGAGCAGTACTTC. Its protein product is CASSLERGIGEQYF. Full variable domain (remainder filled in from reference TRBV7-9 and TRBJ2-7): DTGVSQNPRHKITKRGQNVTFRCDPISEHNRLYWYRQTLGQGPEFLTYFQNEAQLEKSRLLSDRFSAERPKGSFSTLEIQRTEQGDSAMYLCASSLERGIGEQYFGPGTRLTVT.

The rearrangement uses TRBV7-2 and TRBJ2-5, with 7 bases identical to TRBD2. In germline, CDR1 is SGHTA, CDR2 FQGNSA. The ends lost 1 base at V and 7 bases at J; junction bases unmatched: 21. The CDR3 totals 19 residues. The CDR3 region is CASSLGNHGAGRGSGTQYF. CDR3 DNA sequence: TGTGCCAGCAGCTTAGGGAACCACGGGGCGGGCCGCGGGAGCGGGACCCAGTACTTC.

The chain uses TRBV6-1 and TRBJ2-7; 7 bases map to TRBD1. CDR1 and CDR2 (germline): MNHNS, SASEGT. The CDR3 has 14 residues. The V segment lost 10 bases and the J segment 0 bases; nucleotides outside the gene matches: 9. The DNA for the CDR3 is TGTGCCACACGACGGCCAGGGGGCTCCTACGAGCAGTACTTC. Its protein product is CATRRPGGSYEQYF.

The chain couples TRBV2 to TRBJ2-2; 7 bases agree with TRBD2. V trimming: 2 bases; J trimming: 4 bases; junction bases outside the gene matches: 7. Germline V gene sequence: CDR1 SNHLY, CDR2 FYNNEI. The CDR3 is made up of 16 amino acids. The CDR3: CASSEKLAAITGELFF. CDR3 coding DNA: TGTGCCAGCAGTGAAAAGCTAGCGGCGATCACCGGGGAGCTGTTTTTT.

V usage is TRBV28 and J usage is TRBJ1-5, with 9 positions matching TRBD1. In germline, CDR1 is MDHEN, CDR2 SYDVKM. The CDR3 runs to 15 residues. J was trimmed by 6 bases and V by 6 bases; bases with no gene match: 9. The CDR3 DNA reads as TGTGCCAGCAGCCGTACAGGGGGCGGAGGTCAGCCCCAGCATTTT. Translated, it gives CASSRTGGGGQPQHF.

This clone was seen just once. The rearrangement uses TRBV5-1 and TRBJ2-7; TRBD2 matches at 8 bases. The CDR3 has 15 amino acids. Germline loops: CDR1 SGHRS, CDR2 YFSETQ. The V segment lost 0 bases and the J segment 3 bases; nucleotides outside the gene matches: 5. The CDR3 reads CASSLGGGGYYEQYF. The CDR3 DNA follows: TGCGCCAGCAGCTTGGGGGGCGGGGGGTACTACGAGCAGTACTTC.

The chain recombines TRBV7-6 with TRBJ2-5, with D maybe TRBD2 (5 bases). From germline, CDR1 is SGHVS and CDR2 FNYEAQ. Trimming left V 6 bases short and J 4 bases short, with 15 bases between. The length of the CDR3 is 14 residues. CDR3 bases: TGTGCCAGCAGACGACCGGGAACGGGAGAGACCCAGTACTTC. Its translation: CASRRPGTGETQYF.

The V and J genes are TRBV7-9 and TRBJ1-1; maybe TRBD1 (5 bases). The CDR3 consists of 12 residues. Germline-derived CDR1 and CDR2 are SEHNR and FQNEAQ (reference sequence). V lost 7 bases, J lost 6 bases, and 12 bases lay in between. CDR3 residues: CASTAGGAEAFF. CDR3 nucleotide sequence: TGTGCCAGCACCGCGGGGGGGGCTGAAGCTTTCTTT. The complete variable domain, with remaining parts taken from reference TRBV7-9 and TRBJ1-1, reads DTGVSQNPRHKITKRGQNVTFRCDPISEHNRLYWYRQTLGQGPEFLTYFQNEAQLEKSRLLSDRFSAERPKGSFSTLEIQRTEQGDSAMYLCASTAGGAEAFFGQGTRLTVV.

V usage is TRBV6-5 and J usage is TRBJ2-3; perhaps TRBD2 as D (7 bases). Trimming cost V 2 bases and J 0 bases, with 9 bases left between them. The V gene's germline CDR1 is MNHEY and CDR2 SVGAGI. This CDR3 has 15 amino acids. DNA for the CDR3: TGTGCCAGCAGTTACGGGGGGGCCAGCACAGATACGCAGTATTTT. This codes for CASSYGGASTDTQYF.

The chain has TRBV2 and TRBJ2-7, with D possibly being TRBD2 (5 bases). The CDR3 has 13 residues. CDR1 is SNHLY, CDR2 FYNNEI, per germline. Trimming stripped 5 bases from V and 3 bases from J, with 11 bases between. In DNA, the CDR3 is TGTGCCAGCAGTCCGCCGAGGGACTACGAGCAGTACTTC. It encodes CASSPPRDYEQYF.

CDR3 DNA: TGTGCCAGCAGGCAAAGACAGGGTGGCTACACCTTC. Protein: CASRQRQGGYTF. This chain connects TRBV6-5 to TRBJ1-2; 7 bases align to TRBD1. Germline assignment: CDR1 MNHEY and CDR2 SVGAGI. This CDR3 spans 12 amino acids. V dropped 6 bases and J dropped 7; count of bases not matched to a gene: 5.

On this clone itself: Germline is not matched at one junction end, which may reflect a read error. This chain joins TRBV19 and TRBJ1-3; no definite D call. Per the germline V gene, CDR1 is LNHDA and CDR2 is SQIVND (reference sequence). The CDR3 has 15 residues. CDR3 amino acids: CASRIDRRAGNTIYF. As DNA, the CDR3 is TGTGCCAGTAGAATAGACCGTCGAGCTGGAAACACCATATATTTT.

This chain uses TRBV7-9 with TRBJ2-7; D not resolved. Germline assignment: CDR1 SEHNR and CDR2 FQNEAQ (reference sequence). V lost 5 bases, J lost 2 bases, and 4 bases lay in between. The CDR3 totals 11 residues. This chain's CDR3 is CASSTPYEQYF. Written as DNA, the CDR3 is TGTGCCAGCAGCACTCCCTACGAGCAGTACTTC.

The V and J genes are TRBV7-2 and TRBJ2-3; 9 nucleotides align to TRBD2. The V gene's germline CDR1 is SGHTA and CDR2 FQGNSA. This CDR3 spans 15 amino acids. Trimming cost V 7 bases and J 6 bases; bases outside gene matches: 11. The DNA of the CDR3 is TGTGCCAGCACCTCTCGGGGGCTAGCGGGGGATACGCAGTATTTT. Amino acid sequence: CASTSRGLAGDTQYF.

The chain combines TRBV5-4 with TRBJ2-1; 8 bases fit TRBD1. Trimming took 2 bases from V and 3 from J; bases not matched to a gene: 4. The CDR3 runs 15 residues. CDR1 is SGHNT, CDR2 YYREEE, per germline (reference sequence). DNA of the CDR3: TGTGCCAGCAGCTTTGGACAGGGTCACTACAATGAGCAGTTCTTC. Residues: CASSFGQGHYNEQFF. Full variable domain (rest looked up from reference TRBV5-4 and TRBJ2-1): ETGVTQSPTHLIKTRGQQVTLRCSSQSGHNTVSWYQQALGQGPQFIFQYYREEENGRGNFPPRFSGLQFPNYSSELNVNALELDDSALYLCASSFGQGHYNEQFFGPGTRLTVL.

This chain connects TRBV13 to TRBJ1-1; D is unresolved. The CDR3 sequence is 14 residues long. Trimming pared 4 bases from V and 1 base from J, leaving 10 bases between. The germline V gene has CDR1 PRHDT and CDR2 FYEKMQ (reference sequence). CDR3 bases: TGTGCCAGCAGCTCTCTATACCCGAACACTGAAGCTTTCTTT. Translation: CASSSLYPNTEAFF.

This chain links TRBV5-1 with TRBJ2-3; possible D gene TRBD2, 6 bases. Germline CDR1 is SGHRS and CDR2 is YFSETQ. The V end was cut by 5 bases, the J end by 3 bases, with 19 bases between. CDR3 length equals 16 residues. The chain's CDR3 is CASSPGRLSWTDTQYF. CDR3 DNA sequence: TGCGCCAGCAGTCCGGGGAGGTTGTCGTGGACAGATACGCAGTATTTT.

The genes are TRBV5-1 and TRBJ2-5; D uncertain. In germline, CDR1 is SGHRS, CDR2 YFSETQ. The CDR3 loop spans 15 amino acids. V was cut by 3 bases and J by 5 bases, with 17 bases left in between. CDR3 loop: CASSSPPSSRETQYF. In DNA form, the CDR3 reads TGCGCCAGCAGCTCCCCGCCATCATCCCGGGAGACCCAGTACTTC.

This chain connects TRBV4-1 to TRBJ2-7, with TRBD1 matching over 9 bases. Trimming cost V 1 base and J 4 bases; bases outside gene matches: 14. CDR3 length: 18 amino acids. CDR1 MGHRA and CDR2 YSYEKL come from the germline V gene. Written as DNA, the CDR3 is TGCGCCAGCAGCCAAGGTGATGTTTTACAGGGGGCCAGGTACGAGCAGTACTTC. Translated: CASSQGDVLQGARYEQYF.